The 6 T cell receptor beta chains below all came from one sample that was sequenced in a study of siplizumab effects on memory and regulatory T cells. Clones were sequenced by immunoSEQ multiplex PCR, and TCRdb holds only the in-frame ones, with some missing. The sample shows roughly 100,000 clones, more than 85% of them seen only once. The specimen sequenced was CD4+ T cells sorted from blood. The receptors come from a human donor in good health.

The J gene is TRBJ1-2, the V gene TRBV19; D is undetermined. With 5 bases removed from V and 2 bases from J, the gap between germline ends came to 9 bases. Germline V gives CDR1 LNHDA, CDR2 SQIVND (reference sequence). This CDR3 region has 13 residues. The CDR3 region has the DNA TGTGCCAGTAGTCCCGTATTGAACTATGGCTACACCTTC. As protein: CASSPVLNYGYTF.

The CDR3 protein is CASIRTSGSAGEQYF. The CDR3 DNA reads TGTGCCAGCATTCGGACTAGCGGGAGTGCGGGGGAGCAGTACTTC. The V call is TRBV2, the J call TRBJ2-7; 13 bases fit TRBD2. The V segment lost 7 bases and the J segment 7 bases; nucleotides outside the gene matches: 10. CDR3 length equals 15 residues. CDR1 is SNHLY, CDR2 FYNNEI, per germline.

This chain uses TRBV7-3 with TRBJ2-3, with D possibly being TRBD1 (5 bases). The CDR3 totals 15 residues. V shed 5 bases and J shed 0 bases, with 12 bases lying between them. Germline lookup yields CDR1 SGHTA and CDR2 FQGTGA. The CDR3 spells CASSLNQGSTDTQYF. The CDR3 bases are TGTGCCAGCAGCCTTAACCAGGGTAGCACAGATACGCAGTATTTT.

This clone was seen only a few times. This rearrangement joins TRBV2 to TRBJ2-7; D call uncertain. The CDR3 is 12 amino acids. The germline V gene has CDR1 SNHLY and CDR2 FYNNEI. Trimming removed 4 bases from V and 4 bases from J, with 8 bases in between. CDR3 region: CASSVAGYEQYF. In DNA, the CDR3 is TGTGCCAGCAGTGTGGCAGGATACGAGCAGTACTTC.

The V and J genes are TRBV5-8 and TRBJ2-7; weak D call: TRBD2 (6 bases). The CDR3 runs to 14 residues. CDR1 SGHTS and CDR2 YDEGEE come from the germline V gene. The V end was cut by 2 bases, the J end by 6 bases, with 15 bases between. The CDR3 protein is CASSLGGALIEQYF. Here the CDR3 DNA reads TGTGCCAGCAGCTTAGGAGGGGCGCTAATCGAGCAGTACTTC.

CDR3 sequence reads: CASSVDIDGYTF. The DNA for the CDR3 is TGTGCCAGCAGCGTGGACATCGATGGCTACACCTTC. The chain combines TRBV5-4 with TRBJ1-2; a weak D match, TRBD1 (5 bases). The CDR3 runs 12 residues. The V end was cut by 4 bases, the J end by 6 bases, with 10 bases between. Per germline, CDR1 SGHNT and CDR2 YYREEE (reference sequence). The complete variable domain, with remaining parts taken from reference TRBV5-4 and TRBJ1-2, reads ETGVTQSPTHLIKTRGQQVTLRCSSQSGHNTVSWYQQALGQGPQFIFQYYREEENGRGNFPPRFSGLQFPNYSSELNVNALELDDSALYLCASSVDIDGYTFGSGTRLTVV.